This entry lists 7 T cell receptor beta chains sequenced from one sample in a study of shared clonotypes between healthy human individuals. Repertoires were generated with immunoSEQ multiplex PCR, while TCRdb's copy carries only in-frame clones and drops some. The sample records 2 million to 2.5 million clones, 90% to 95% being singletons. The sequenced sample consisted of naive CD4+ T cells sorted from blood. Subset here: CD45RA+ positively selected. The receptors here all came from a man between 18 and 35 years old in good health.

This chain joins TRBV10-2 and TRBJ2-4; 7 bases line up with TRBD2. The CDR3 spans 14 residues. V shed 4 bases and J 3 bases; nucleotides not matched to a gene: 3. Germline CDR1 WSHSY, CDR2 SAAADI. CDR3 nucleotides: TGCGCCAGCAGTGTGGCGGGGGACAAAAACATTCAGTACTTC. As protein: CASSVAGDKNIQYF.

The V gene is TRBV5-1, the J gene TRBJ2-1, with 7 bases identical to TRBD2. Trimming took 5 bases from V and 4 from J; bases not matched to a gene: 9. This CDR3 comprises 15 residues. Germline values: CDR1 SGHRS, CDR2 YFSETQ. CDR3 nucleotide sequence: TGCGCCAGCAGAGGGACTACCGAAGGGTACAATGAGCAGTTCTTC. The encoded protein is CASRGTTEGYNEQFF.

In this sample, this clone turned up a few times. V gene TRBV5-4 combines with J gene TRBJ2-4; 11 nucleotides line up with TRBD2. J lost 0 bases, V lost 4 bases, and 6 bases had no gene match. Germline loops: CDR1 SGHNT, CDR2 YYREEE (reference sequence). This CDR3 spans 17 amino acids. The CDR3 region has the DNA TGTGCCAGCAGCCCGGGACTAGCGGAGGGAGCCAAAAACATTCAGTACTTC. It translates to CASSPGLAEGAKNIQYF.

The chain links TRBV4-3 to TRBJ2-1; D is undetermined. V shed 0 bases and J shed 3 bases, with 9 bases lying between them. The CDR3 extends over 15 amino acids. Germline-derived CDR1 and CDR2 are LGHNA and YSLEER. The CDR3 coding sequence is TGCGCCAGCAGCCAAGAAAAAGCAAGCTACAATGAGCAGTTCTTC. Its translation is CASSQEKASYNEQFF.

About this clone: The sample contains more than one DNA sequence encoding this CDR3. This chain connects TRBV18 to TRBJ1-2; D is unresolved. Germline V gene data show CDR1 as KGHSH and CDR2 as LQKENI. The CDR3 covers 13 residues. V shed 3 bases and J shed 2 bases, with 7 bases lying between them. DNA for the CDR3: TGTGCCAGCTCACCTGAACAGAACTATGGCTACACCTTC. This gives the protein CASSPEQNYGYTF.

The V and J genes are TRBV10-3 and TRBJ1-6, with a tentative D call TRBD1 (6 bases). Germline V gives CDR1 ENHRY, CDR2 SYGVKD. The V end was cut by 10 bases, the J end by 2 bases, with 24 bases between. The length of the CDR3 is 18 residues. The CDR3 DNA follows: TGTGCCACCCAGTTTGGGGCCTCCGGGACAACCTATAATTCACCCCTCCACTTT. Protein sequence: CATQFGASGTTYNSPLHF.

The CDR3 loop reads CAYRWGFTGELFF. The CDR3 nucleotides are TGTGCCTACAGATGGGGATTCACCGGGGAGCTGTTTTTT. The chain has TRBV30 and TRBJ2-2; D remains ambiguous. The CDR3 loop spans 13 amino acids. Germline CDR1 is GTSNPN and CDR2 is SVGIG (reference sequence). Trimming stripped 7 bases from V and 4 bases from J, with 13 bases between.